These 16 T cell receptor beta chains were sequenced from one sample in a study of T cell responses to AZD1222 COVID-19 vaccine. This table comes from immunoSEQ multiplex PCR, and its TCRdb copy is limited to in-frame clones, with some not included. Here the sample spans roughly 150,000 clones, 90% being singletons. Specimen: peripheral blood, collected 28 days after the second AZD1222 dose. Receptors originate from an adult who received the AZD1222 COVID-19 vaccine.

In this sample, this clone turned up a few times. This sequence joins TRBV5-5 and TRBJ1-2, with 9 bases identical to TRBD1. Germline V gene data show CDR1 as SGHKS and CDR2 as YYEKEE (reference sequence). This CDR3 has 14 amino acids. Trimming took 4 bases from V and 4 from J; bases not matched to a gene: 5. The CDR3 DNA sequence: TGTGCCAGCAGCGGGGGACAGGGCCCCTATGGCTACACCTTC. This codes for CASSGGQGPYGYTF. The entire variable domain, with the rest obtained from reference TRBV5-5 and TRBJ1-2, is as follows: DAGVTQSPTHLIKTRGQQVTLRCSPISGHKSVSWYQQVLGQGPQFIFQYYEKEERGRGNFPDRFSARQFPNYSSELNVNALLLGDSALYLCASSGGQGPYGYTFGSGTRLTVV.

This chain joins TRBV3-1 (or the pseudogene TRBV3-2) and TRBJ1-2; D call uncertain. Germline lookup yields CDR1 LGHDT and CDR2 YNNKEL (reference sequence). V lost 4 bases, J lost 8 bases, and 14 bases lay in between. The CDR3 is made up of 13 amino acids. The CDR3 loop reads CASSRRGVEGYTF. In nucleotides, the CDR3 is TGTGCCAGCAGCCGACGCGGGGTCGAAGGCTACACCTTC.

The genes are TRBV19 and TRBJ2-3, with TRBD1 identical over 9 bases. The CDR3 has 16 amino acids. Looked up from germline, CDR1 is LNHDA and CDR2 is SQIVND (reference sequence). V lost 5 bases and J lost 3; bases outside the gene matches: 9. CDR3 residues: CASSSLGTGRTDTQYF. The DNA of the CDR3 is TGTGCCAGTAGTTCCCTCGGGACAGGGAGAACAGATACGCAGTATTTT.

V and J are TRBV30 and TRBJ1-5, with 11 bases fitting TRBD1. The germline V gene has CDR1 GTSNPN and CDR2 SVGIG (reference sequence). After removal of 1 base from V and 6 bases from J, the junction contained 8 bases not matched to a gene. The CDR3 is 16 amino acids. CDR3 region: CAWSDWDRGGGQPQHF. The CDR3 DNA follows: TGTGCCTGGAGTGACTGGGACAGGGGGGGTGGTCAGCCCCAGCATTTT.

A single count supports this clone. The gene calls are TRBV6-5 and TRBJ2-1; D is possibly TRBD1 (5 bases). The CDR3 runs 13 residues. Germline-derived CDR1 and CDR2 are MNHEY and SVGAGI. V was shortened by 9 bases and J by 4 bases, with 13 bases between the two germline ends. CDR3: CASVKRQYNEQFF. The CDR3 DNA follows: TGTGCCAGTGTCAAGAGACAGTACAATGAGCAGTTCTTC.

Here the CDR3 reads CAISEGGGQPQHF. In nucleotides, the CDR3 is TGTGCCATCAGTGAAGGGGGTGGACAGCCCCAGCATTTT. The rearrangement uses TRBV10-3 and TRBJ1-5; weak D call: TRBD1 (6 bases). This CDR3 has 13 amino acids. Germline V gene sequence: CDR1 ENHRY, CDR2 SYGVKD. The germline V and J ends were trimmed by 3 bases and 7 bases, with 10 bases remaining between them.

The V and J genes are TRBV28 and TRBJ2-2; 7 bases line up with TRBD2. Germline V gene sequence: CDR1 MDHEN, CDR2 SYDVKM. Unmatched junction bases numbered 6, after V lost 6 bases and J lost 2 bases. This CDR3 comprises 15 residues. CDR3 nucleotides: TGTGCCAGCAGCGGGGACTATCAAAACACCGGGGAGCTGTTTTTT. Protein: CASSGDYQNTGELFF.

This rearrangement joins TRBV11-2 to TRBJ2-7, with 7 nucleotides matching TRBD1. The CDR3 sequence is 13 residues long. J was trimmed by 4 bases and V by 1 base; bases with no gene match: 1. CDR1 is SGHAT, CDR2 FQNNGV, per germline. Here the CDR3 DNA reads TGTGCCAGCAGCTTAGGGACAGGATACGAGCAGTACTTC. It encodes CASSLGTGYEQYF.

The J gene is TRBJ1-6, the V gene TRBV4-1, with TRBD1 as a possible D gene (5 bases). CDR3 length: 15 amino acids. Trimming removed 3 bases from V and 7 bases from J, with 13 bases in between. Per germline, CDR1 MGHRA and CDR2 YSYEKL. The CDR3 is CASSQTWEGNSPLHF. CDR3 nucleotides: TGCGCCAGCAGCCAGACTTGGGAGGGGAATTCACCCCTCCACTTT.

Only one count was recorded for this clone. The chain combines TRBV19 with TRBJ2-5; D is perhaps TRBD1 or TRBD2 (5 bases each). CDR1 and CDR2 from the germline V gene are LNHDA and SQIVND (reference sequence). CDR3 length: 13 residues. Deletions cut 3 bases from V and 5 bases from J, with 10 bases between. CDR3 residues: CASSIWGWETQYF. The DNA for the CDR3 is TGTGCCAGTAGTATTTGGGGGTGGGAGACCCAGTACTTC.

The rearrangement joins TRBV6-5 to TRBJ2-3, with 8 bases lining up with TRBD2. Germline V CDR1 and CDR2: MNHEY, SVGAGI. This CDR3 spans 15 amino acids. Germline trimming cut 11 bases from V and 0 bases from J; bases unmatched to any gene: 10. For the CDR3, the DNA is TGTGCCGCCCGGGGGACTAGGGGGAGCACAGATACGCAGTATTTT. Translated, it gives CAARGTRGSTDTQYF.

The chain combines TRBV5-1 with TRBJ2-7, with a possible D match to TRBD1 (5 bases). V was cut by 0 bases and J by 2 bases, with 12 bases left in between. The CDR3 totals 15 residues. CDR1 is SGHRS and CDR2 is YFSETQ in the germline V gene. The CDR3 nucleotides read TGCGCCAGCAGCTTGGCCTACTCAGGGACCTACGAGCAGTACTTC. It specifies CASSLAYSGTYEQYF.

The chain is built from TRBV30 and TRBJ2-6, with D perhaps given as TRBD1 or TRBD2 (6 bases each). V lost 5 bases, J lost 4 bases, and 15 bases lay in between. The CDR3 spans 15 residues. Germline V lookup: CDR1 GTSNPN, CDR2 SVGIG (reference sequence). CDR3 loop: CAWVSRGQGANVLTF. The CDR3 DNA reads as TGTGCCTGGGTGTCCCGGGGGCAAGGGGCCAACGTCCTGACTTTC.

V is TRBV5-1 and J is TRBJ2-5; 7 bases line up with TRBD1. V was clipped by 0 bases and J by 3 bases; unmatched bases: 2. The germline V gene encodes CDR1 SGHRS and CDR2 YFSETQ. The CDR3 spans 14 residues. CDR3 in amino acids: CASSLAGTEETQYF. CDR3 DNA: TGCGCCAGCAGCTTGGCGGGGACAGAAGAGACCCAGTACTTC. Full variable domain (missing parts from reference TRBV5-1 and TRBJ2-5): KAGVTQTPRYLIKTRGQQVTLSCSPISGHRSVSWYQQTPGQGLQFLFEYFSETQRNKGNFPGRFSGRQFSNSRSEMNVSTLELGDSALYLCASSLAGTEETQYFGPGTRLLVL.

The CDR3 nucleotides are TGTGCCAGCAGTTACGTAGCGACTTTCACAGATACGCAGTATTTT. It encodes CASSYVATFTDTQYF. This chain connects TRBV6-5 to TRBJ2-3, with D possibly being TRBD2 (5 bases). The germline V gene encodes CDR1 MNHEY and CDR2 SVGAGI. This CDR3 is built from 15 residues. Trimming took off 2 bases at V and 2 bases at J, with 11 bases between the two ends.

This rearrangement joins TRBV6-2 or TRBV6-3 to TRBJ1-5; D call uncertain. V lost 0 bases and J lost 0, with 6 bases in between. The CDR3 has 15 amino acids. Germline V CDR1 and CDR2: MNHEY, SVGEGT. The DNA of the CDR3 is TGTGCCAGCAGTTACTCGACGAATAGCAATCAGCCCCAGCATTTT. Protein sequence: CASSYSTNSNQPQHF.